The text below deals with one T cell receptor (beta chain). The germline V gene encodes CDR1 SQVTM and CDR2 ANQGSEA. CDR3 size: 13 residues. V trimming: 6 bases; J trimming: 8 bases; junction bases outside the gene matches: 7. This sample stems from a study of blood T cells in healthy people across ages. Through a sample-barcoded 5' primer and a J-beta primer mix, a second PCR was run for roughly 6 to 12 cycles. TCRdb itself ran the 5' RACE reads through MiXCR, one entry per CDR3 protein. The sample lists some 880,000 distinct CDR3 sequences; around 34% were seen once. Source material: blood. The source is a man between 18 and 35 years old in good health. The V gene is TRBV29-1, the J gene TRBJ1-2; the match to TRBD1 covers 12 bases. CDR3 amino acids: CSVGTGGLRGYTF. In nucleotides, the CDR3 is TGCAGCGTGGGGACAGGGGGCCTTCGGGGCTACACCTTC.